A selection of T cell receptor beta chains follows, all from one sample in a study of blood T cell repertoires in COVID-19. Libraries were prepared by immunoSEQ multiplex PCR; TCRdb keeps only in-frame clonotypes and omits some of them. The table records around 100,000 clones, 70% to 90% of them present only once. The specimen sequenced was peripheral blood. The source of these receptors is a man between 50 and 59 years old in a cohort sampled during active COVID-19. CDR3s include the opening cysteine and the closing phenylalanine or tryptophan. A D gene is named only where the DNA matches it firmly. The size entry is marked missing in some rows and otherwise reads once, few, many or a size class.

D gene,V gene,clone size,J gene,CDR3 DNA,CDR3 protein
TRBD1,TRBV5-1,NA,TRBJ2-5,TGCGCCAGCAGCCTCGGGACAGGGAATCAAGAGACCCAGTACTTC,CASSLGTGNQETQYF
NA,TRBV3-1/TRBV3-2,NA,TRBJ1-5,TGTGCCAGCAGCCAGGGGGCGCAAGGCAATCAGCCCCAGCATTTT,CASSQGAQGNQPQHF
NA,TRBV7-3,NA,TRBJ1-1,TGTGCCAGCAGCTTAAAACCCCTGACAGCGAACACTGAAGCTTTCTTT,CASSLKPLTANTEAFF
NA,TRBV5-1,NA,TRBJ2-3,TGCGCCAGCAACCCTACCTCTCGATATGGGGGGGATACGCAGTATTTT,CASNPTSRYGGDTQYF
NA,TRBV6-5,NA,TRBJ1-5,TGTGCCAGCAGTTACTCCTCCAGGGTGAGCCAGCCCCAGCATTTT,CASSYSSRVSQPQHF
TRBD2,TRBV5-1,once,TRBJ2-3,TGCGCCAGCAGCTCGCTGACTAGCGGGGGTCAAGATACGCAGTATTTT,CASSSLTSGGQDTQYF
NA,TRBV20-1,NA,TRBJ2-1,TGCAGTGCTAGTAGGTGGGGGGTACACAATGAGCAGTTCTTC,CSASRWGVHNEQFF
NA,TRBV5-1,once,TRBJ1-6,TGCGCCAGCAGCTTGTCAGGGATCGCGGTCTCCTATAATTCACCCCTCCACTTT,CASSLSGIAVSYNSPLHF
TRBD2,TRBV6-5,NA,TRBJ2-5,TGTGCCAGCAGCCGGACTAGCGGGGGTAGGGAGACCCAGTACTTC,CASSRTSGGRETQYF
NA,TRBV9,few,TRBJ2-1,TGTGCCAGCAGCGTAGTACTAGCAAGCAATGAGCAGTTCTTC,CASSVVLASNEQFF
TRBD1,TRBV7-8,NA,TRBJ1-2,TGTGCCAGCAGCTCAGAAAGACAGGGGGCTTACTATGGCTACACCTTC,CASSSERQGAYYGYTF
NA,TRBV6-2/TRBV6-3,NA,TRBJ1-6,TGTGCCAGCAGCCTGGCATATTCACCCCTCCACTTT,CASSLAYSPLHF
TRBD2,TRBV10-2,NA,TRBJ2-1,TGCGCCAGCGGACTAGCCTCCTACAATGAGCAGTTCTTC,CASGLASYNEQFF
NA,TRBV6-2/TRBV6-3,NA,TRBJ2-7,TGTGCCAGCACCCCGTCAGGGGGGCCGCACGAGCAGTACTTC,CASTPSGGPHEQYF
TRBD2,TRBV6-5,NA,TRBJ2-1,TGTGCCAGCAGTTCGTCCGGGACTAGCTCGTATGAGCAGTTCTTC,CASSSSGTSSYEQFF
NA,TRBV19,few,TRBJ2-3,TGTGCCAGTAGTAAAGCCTCGCCAGATACGCAGTATTTT,CASSKASPDTQYF
TRBD1,TRBV19,NA,TRBJ1-1,TGTGCCAGTACCTACAGGGGCTCATTAGAAGCTTTCTTT,CASTYRGSLEAFF
NA,TRBV4-1,NA,TRBJ2-3,TGCGCCAGCAGCGGCCGTAAGGGGGGCACAGATACGCAGTATTTT,CASSGRKGGTDTQYF
NA,TRBV2,NA,TRBJ1-1,TGTGCCAGCAGGGCCCGAGGGAGTCAGAACACTGAAGCTTTCTTT,CASRARGSQNTEAFF
NA,TRBV19,NA,TRBJ1-6,TGTGCCAGTAAACGGAGGGAAAATTCACCCCTCCACTTT,CASKRRENSPLHF
NA,TRBV6-5,NA,TRBJ1-2,TGTGCCAGCAGGGAGGATCGGAAGTATGGCTACACCTTC,CASREDRKYGYTF
NA,TRBV6-1,few,TRBJ1-6,TGTGCCAGCAGTGAAGATAGGGACAAGGCCCCTAATTCACCCCTCCACTTT,CASSEDRDKAPNSPLHF
TRBD1,TRBV28,NA,TRBJ2-7,TGTGCCAGCAGTCCACCCACAGGGGGCAACGAGCAGTACTTC,CASSPPTGGNEQYF
NA,TRBV6-5,NA,TRBJ1-5,TGTGCCAGCAGAGATACAGGGTTGGGGCAGCCCCAGCATTTT,CASRDTGLGQPQHF
TRBD1,TRBV2,NA,TRBJ1-5,TGTGCCAGCAGCGTCTACCGGGACAGGGGGGATCAGCCCCAGCATTTT,CASSVYRDRGDQPQHF
TRBD1,TRBV24-1,NA,TRBJ2-5,TGTGCCACCAGTGACCCAGGACAGGGGGTCGGAGAGACCCAGTACTTC,CATSDPGQGVGETQYF
NA,TRBV5-6,NA,TRBJ2-3,TGTGCCAGCAGCTTGAACCCCCGGTCGTTAAGCACAGATACGCAGTATTTT,CASSLNPRSLSTDTQYF
TRBD1,TRBV28,NA,TRBJ1-2,TGTGCCAGCAGTTTAGGGGACAGAAACTATGGCTACACCTTC,CASSLGDRNYGYTF
TRBD2,TRBV11-2,NA,TRBJ2-3,TGTGCCAGCAGCTTAGTAAGGGCACCCGGGGGGGATACGCAGTATTTT,CASSLVRAPGGDTQYF
NA,TRBV6-5,NA,TRBJ1-6,TGTGCCAGCATCGCCTCGGGGGGCGGGAATTCACCCCTCCACTTT,CASIASGGGNSPLHF
TRBD1,TRBV6-6,NA,TRBJ1-5,TGTGCCAGCAAGGGGGCGAATCAGCCCCAGCATTTT,CASKGANQPQHF
NA,TRBV5-5,NA,TRBJ1-1,TGTGCCAGCAGCCGGGACACGGGGCTCGCTGAAGCTTTCTTT,CASSRDTGLAEAFF
TRBD2,TRBV11-2,NA,TRBJ2-3,TGTGCCAGCAGCCCTCGGGAGGGGACAGATACGCAGTATTTT,CASSPREGTDTQYF
TRBD1,TRBV10-3,NA,TRBJ2-5,TGTGCCACGCAGACAGGGAAAGAGACCCAGTACTTC,CATQTGKETQYF
TRBD2,TRBV27,NA,TRBJ2-3,TGTGCCAGCAGTTTATCTCGCGGGGGGCCCGCAGATACGCAGTATTTT,CASSLSRGGPADTQYF
NA,TRBV6-2/TRBV6-3,NA,TRBJ2-1,TGTGCCAGCAGTCTAGACAGATACCCCCCAATGCTCTTC,CASSLDRYPPMLF
TRBD1,TRBV6-5,few,TRBJ1-6,TGTGCCAGCAGACAGGACAGGGGGAATTCACCCCTCCACTTT,CASRQDRGNSPLHF
TRBD2,TRBV7-2,NA,TRBJ2-3,TGTGCCAGCAGCTTCAGACTAGCGGGGATAGCAGATACGCAGTATTTT,CASSFRLAGIADTQYF
TRBD1,TRBV5-4,NA,TRBJ2-7,TGTGCCAGCAGCTTGGGGGGACAGGCCTACGAGCAGTACTTC,CASSLGGQAYEQYF
TRBD2,TRBV11-3,NA,TRBJ2-3,TGTGCCAGCAGCCAGCGTGAGCGGGGGGAGGCAGATACGCAGTATTTT,CASSQRERGEADTQYF
NA,TRBV6-5,NA,TRBJ2-3,TGTGCCAGTCGACCGTGGGGGGAAACAGATACGCAGTATTTT,CASRPWGETDTQYF